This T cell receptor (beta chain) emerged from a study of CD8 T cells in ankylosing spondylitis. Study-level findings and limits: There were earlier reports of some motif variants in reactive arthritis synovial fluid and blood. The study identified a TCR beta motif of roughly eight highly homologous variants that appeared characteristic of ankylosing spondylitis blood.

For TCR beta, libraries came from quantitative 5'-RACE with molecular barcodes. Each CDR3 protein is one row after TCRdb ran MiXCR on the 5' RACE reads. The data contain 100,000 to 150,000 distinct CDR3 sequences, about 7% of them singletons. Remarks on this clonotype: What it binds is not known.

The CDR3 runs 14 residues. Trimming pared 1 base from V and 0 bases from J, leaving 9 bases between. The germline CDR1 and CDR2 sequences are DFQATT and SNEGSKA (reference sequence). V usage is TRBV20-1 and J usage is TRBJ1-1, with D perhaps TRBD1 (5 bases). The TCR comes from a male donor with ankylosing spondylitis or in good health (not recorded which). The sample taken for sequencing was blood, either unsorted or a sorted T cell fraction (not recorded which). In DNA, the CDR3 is TGCAGTGCTAGAGTTGGGGGAATGAACACTGAAGCTTTCTTT. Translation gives CSARVGGMNTEAFF.